This T cell receptor (beta chain) was documented in a study of beta chain features in type 1 diabetes. Overall study findings and caveats: TCRB CDR3s were moderately but significantly shorter in Type 1 diabetes patients in all four CD4+ subsets.

Germline CDR1 reads MNHEY; CDR2 reads SVGAGI. Trimming cost V 6 bases and J 3 bases, with 2 bases left between them. The CDR3 is 11 residues long. Regarding this clone: Its target is unknown.

Reverse transcribing all isolated RNA meant expressed TCRB transcripts were sequenced. Sequencing was performed with immunoSEQ multiplex PCR; in TCRdb, only in-frame clones are kept and a portion is missing. The sample has some 150,000 clones; around an eighth are singletons. The chain carries TRBV6-5 and TRBJ2-2; D remains unclear. The source of this sequence is a man younger than 35 with type 1 diabetes. Material: central memory CD4+ T cells from blood. The CDR3 sequence: CASRDTGELFF. DNA of the CDR3: TGTGCCAGCAGGGACACCGGGGAGCTGTTTTTT.